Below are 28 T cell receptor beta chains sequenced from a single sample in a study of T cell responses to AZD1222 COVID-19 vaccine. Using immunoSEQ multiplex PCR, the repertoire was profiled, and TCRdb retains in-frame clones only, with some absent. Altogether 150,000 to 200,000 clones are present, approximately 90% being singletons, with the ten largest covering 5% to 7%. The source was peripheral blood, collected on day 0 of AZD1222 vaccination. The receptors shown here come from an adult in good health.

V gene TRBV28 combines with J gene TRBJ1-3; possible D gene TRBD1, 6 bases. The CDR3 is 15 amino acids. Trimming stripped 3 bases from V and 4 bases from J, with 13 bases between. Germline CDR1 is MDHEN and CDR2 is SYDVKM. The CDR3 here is CASSFGGTGGNTIYF. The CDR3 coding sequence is TGTGCCAGCAGTTTTGGGGGAACAGGGGGAAACACCATATATTTT.

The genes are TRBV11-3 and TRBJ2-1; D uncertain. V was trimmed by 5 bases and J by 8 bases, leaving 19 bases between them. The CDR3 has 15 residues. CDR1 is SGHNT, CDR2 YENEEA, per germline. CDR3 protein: CASSKDHPPGYEQFF. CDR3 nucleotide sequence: TGTGCCAGCAGCAAGGACCATCCCCCTGGGTATGAGCAGTTCTTC.

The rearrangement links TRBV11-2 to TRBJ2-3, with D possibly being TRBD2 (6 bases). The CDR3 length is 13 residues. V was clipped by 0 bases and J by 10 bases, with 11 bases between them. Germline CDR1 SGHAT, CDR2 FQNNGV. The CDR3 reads CASSLELARAQYF. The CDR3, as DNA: TGTGCCAGCAGCTTAGAACTAGCTAGGGCGCAGTATTTT. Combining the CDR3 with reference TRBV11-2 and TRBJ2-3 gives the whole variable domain EAGVAQSPRYKIIEKRQSVAFWCNPISGHATLYWYQQILGQGPKLLIQFQNNGVVDDSQLPKDRFSAERLKGVDSTLKIQPAKLEDSAVYLCASSLELARAQYFGPGTRLTVL.

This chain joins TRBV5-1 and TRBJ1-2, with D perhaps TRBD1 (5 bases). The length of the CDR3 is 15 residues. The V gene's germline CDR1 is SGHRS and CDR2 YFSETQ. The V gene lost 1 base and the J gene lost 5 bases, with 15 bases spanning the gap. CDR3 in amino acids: CASSLTQGPQYGYTF. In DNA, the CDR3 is TGCGCCAGCAGCTTGACGCAGGGCCCCCAGTATGGCTACACCTTC.

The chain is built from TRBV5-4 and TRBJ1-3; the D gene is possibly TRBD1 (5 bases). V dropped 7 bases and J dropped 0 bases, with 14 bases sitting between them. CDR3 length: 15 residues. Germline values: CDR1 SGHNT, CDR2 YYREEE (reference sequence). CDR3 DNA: TGTGCCAGCCAAGACAGCGCCCGCTCTGGAAACACCATATATTTT. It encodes CASQDSARSGNTIYF.

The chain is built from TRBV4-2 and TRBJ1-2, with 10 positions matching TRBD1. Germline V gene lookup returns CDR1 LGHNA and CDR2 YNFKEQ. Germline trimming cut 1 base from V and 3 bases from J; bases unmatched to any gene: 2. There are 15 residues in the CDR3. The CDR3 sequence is CASSQGGQGDYGYTF. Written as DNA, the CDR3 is TGTGCCAGCAGCCAAGGCGGACAGGGGGACTATGGCTACACCTTC.

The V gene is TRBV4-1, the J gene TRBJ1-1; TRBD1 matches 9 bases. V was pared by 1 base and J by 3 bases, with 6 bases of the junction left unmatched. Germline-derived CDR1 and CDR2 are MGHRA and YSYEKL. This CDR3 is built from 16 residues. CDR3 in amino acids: CASSQAPGQGHTEAFF. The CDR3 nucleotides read TGCGCCAGCAGCCAAGCTCCGGGACAGGGACACACTGAAGCTTTCTTT.

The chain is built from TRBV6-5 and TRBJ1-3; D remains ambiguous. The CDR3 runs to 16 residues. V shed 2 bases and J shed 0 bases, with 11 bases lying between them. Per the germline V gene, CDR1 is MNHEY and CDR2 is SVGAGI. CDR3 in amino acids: CASSYQAGFSGNTIYF. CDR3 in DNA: TGTGCCAGCAGTTACCAGGCGGGGTTCTCTGGAAACACCATATATTTT.

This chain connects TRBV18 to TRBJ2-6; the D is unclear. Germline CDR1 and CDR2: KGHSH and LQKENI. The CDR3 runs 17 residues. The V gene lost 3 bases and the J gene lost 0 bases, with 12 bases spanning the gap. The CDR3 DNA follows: TGTGCCAGCTCACCCCGGATGGTTGGCTCTGGGGCCAACGTCCTGACTTTC. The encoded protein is CASSPRMVGSGANVLTF.

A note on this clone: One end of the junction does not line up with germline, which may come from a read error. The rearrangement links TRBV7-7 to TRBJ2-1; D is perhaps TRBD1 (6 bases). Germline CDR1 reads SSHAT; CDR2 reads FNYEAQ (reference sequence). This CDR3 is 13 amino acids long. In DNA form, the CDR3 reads TGTGCTAGCAGCGCCGGGACACCCAATGAGCAGTTCTTC. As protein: CASSAGTPNEQFF.

CDR3: CAIMRTSGGANTGELFF. CDR3 bases: TGTGCCATCATGAGGACTAGCGGAGGCGCGAACACCGGGGAGCTGTTTTTT. The V and J genes are TRBV10-3 and TRBJ2-2; TRBD2 matches 10 bases. The CDR3 covers 17 residues. J gave up 0 bases and V 7 bases, and 8 bases lay outside the gene matches. Germline V gene sequence: CDR1 ENHRY, CDR2 SYGVKD.

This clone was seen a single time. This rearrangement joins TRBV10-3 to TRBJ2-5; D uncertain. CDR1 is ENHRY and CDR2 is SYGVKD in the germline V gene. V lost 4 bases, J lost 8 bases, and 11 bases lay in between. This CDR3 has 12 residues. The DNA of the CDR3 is TGTGCCATCAGTGTGGTCGTGGGTACCCAGTACTTC. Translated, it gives CAISVVVGTQYF.

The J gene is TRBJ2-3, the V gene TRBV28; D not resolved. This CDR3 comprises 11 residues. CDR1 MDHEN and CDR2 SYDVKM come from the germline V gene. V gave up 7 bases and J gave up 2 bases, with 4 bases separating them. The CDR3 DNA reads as TGTGCCAGCACCAACACAGATACGCAGTATTTT. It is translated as CASTNTDTQYF.

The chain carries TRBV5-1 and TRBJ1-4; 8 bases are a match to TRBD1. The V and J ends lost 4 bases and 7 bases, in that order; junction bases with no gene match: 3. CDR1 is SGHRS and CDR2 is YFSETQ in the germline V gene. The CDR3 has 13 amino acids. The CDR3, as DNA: TGCGCCAGCAGCACAGGGGGAAGTGAAAAACTGTTTTTT. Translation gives CASSTGGSEKLFF.

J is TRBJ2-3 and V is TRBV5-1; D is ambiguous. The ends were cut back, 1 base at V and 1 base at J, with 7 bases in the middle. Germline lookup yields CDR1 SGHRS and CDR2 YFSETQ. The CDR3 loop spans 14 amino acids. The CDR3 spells CASSLLTGTDTQYF. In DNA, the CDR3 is TGCGCCAGCAGCTTGCTTACCGGCACAGATACGCAGTATTTT.

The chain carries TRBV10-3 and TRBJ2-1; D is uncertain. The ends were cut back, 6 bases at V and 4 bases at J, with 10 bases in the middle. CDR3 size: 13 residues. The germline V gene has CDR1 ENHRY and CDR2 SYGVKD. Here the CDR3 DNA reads TGTGCCATCAGGGACGGTCTGTACAATGAGCAGTTCTTC. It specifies CAIRDGLYNEQFF.

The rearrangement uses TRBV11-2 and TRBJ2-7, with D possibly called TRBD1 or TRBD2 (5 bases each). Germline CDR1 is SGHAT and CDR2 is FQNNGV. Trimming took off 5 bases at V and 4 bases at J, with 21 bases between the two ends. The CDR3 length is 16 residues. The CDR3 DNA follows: TGTGCCAGCAGCCACATATCCCCGGGACGGACTTACGAGCAGTACTTC. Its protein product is CASSHISPGRTYEQYF.

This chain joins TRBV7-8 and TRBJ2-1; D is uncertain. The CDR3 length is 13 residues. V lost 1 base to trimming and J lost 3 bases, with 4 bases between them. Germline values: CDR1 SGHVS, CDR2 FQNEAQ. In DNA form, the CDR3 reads TGTGCCAGCAGCTTAGAGTACTACAATGAGCAGTTCTTC. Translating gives CASSLEYYNEQFF.

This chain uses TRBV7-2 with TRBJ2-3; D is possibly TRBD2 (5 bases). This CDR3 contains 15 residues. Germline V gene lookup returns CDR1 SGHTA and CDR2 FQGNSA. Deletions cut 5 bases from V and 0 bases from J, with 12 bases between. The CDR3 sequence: CASSLRGRSTDTQYF. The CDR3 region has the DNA TGTGCCAGCAGCCTACGTGGGAGAAGCACAGATACGCAGTATTTT.

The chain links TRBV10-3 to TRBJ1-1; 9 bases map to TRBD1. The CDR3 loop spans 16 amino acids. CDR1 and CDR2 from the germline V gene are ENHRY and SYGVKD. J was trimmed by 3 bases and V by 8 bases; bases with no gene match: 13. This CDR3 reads CAIRPGQGFVDTEAFF. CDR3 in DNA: TGTGCCATCCGACCGGGACAGGGTTTTGTGGACACTGAAGCTTTCTTT.

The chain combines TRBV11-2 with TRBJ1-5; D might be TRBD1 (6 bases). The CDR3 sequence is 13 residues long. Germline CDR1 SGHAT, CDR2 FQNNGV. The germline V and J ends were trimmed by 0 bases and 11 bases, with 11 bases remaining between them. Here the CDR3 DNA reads TGTGCCAGCAGCTTAGACAGGGGCAGGTCCCAGCATTTT. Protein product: CASSLDRGRSQHF.

CDR3 nucleotide sequence: TGTGCCAGCAGCTTCGCACTGATTAATGAAAAACTGTTTTTT. It encodes CASSFALINEKLFF. The rearrangement links TRBV5-5 to TRBJ1-4; D is unclear. CDR1 is SGHKS, CDR2 YYEKEE, per germline (reference sequence). This CDR3 is built from 14 residues. Trimming cost V 2 bases and J 4 bases, with 9 bases left between them.

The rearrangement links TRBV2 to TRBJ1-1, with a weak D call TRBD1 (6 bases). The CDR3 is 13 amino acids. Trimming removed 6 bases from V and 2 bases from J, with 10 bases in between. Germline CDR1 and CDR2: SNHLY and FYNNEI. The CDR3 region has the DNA TGTGCCAGCAGCCCACAGGGAAACACTGAAGCTTTCTTT. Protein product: CASSPQGNTEAFF.

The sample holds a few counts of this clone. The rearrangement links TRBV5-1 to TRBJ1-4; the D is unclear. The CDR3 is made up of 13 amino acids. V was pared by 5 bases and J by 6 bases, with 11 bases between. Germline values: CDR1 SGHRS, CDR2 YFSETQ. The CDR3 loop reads CASSEAGDEKLFF. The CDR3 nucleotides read TGCGCCAGCAGTGAGGCCGGGGATGAAAAACTGTTTTTT.

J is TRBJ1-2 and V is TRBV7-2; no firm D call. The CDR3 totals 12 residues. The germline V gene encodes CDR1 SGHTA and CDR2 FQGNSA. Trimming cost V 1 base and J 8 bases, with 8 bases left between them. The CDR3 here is CASSLDLGGYTF. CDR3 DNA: TGTGCCAGCAGCTTAGATTTGGGAGGCTACACCTTC.

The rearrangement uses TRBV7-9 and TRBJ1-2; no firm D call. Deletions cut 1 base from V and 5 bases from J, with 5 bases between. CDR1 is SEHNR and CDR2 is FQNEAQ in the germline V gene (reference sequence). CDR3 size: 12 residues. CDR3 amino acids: CASSLEGYGYTF. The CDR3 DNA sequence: TGTGCCAGCAGCTTAGAAGGTTATGGCTACACCTTC.

DNA for the CDR3: TGTGCCAGCAGCTCCCACAGGGTTGATTCACCCCTCCACTTT. Protein: CASSSHRVDSPLHF. The chain has TRBV7-2 and TRBJ1-6; possible D gene TRBD1, 6 bases. Germline-derived CDR1 and CDR2 are SGHTA and FQGNSA. The germline V and J ends were trimmed by 4 bases and 8 bases, with 12 bases remaining between them. This CDR3 contains 14 residues.

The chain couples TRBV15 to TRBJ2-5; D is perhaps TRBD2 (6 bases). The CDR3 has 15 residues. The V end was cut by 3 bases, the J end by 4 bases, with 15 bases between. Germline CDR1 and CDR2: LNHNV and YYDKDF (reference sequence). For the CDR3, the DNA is TGTGCCACCAGCAGGGAGCGGGCCGGCGGAGAGACCCAGTACTTC. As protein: CATSRERAGGETQYF.